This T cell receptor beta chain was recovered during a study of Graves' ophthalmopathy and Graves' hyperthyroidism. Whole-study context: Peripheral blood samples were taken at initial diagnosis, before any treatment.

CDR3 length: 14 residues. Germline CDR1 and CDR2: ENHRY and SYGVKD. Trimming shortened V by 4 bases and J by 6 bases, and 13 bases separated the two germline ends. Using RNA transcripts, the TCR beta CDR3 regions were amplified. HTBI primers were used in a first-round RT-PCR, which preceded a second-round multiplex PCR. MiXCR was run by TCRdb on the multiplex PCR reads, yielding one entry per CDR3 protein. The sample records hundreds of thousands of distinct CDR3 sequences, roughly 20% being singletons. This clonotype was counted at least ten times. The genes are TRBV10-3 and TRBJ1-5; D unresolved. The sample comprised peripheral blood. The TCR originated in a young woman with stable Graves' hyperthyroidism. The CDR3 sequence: CAISGGDTGQPQHF. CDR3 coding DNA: TGTGCCATCAGTGGGGGAGACACGGGTCAGCCCCAGCATTTT.